This T cell receptor (beta chain) appears in the sequencing data of a study of blood T cell repertoires in COVID-19. Study at large: The study drew acute and convalescent COVID-19 samples from the United States, Italy and Spain. PBMCs, B-cell-depleted T cells, or T cells provided the cDNA or gDNA that made up the material.

Everyone who took part was roughly 18 to 89 years old, and they came from 24 US areas. Recovered Cohort 3 donors showed two negative PCRs, clearance, or symptom resolution. Profiled with immunoSEQ multiplex PCR; TCRdb holds only in-frame clones, not every one. The top ten hold 15% to 17% of the sample, which has fewer than 300,000 clones, 80% to 90% seen once. The CDR3 runs 14 residues. Looked up from germline, CDR1 is LNHDA and CDR2 is SQIVND (reference sequence). V lost 3 bases, J lost 2 bases, and 4 bases stayed unmatched. Sequencing used PBMCs or T cells enriched from blood (not recorded which). The TCR comes from a man aged 18 to 29 who had recovered from COVID-19. This chain connects TRBV19 to TRBJ2-7; 7 positions match TRBD1. The CDR3 nucleotides read TGTGCCAGTAGTATCCGGGACAGAGCCTACGAGCAGTACTTC. Amino acids: CASSIRDRAYEQYF.